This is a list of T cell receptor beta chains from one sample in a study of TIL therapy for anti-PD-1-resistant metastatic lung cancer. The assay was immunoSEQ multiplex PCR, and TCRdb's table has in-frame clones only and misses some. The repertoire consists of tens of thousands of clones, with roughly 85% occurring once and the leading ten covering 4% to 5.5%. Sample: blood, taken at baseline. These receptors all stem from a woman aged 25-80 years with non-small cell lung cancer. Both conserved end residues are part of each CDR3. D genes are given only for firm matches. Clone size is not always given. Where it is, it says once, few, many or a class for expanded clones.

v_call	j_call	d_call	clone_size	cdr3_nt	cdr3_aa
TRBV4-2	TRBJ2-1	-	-	TGTGCCAGCAGCCAAGGGGCTACCTACAATGAGCAGTTCTTC	CASSQGATYNEQFF
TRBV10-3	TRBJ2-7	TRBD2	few	TGTGCCATCAGTTGGCGGGAGGACGAGCAGTACTTC	CAISWREDEQYF
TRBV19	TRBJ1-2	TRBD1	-	TGTGCCAGTAGTAAGGGACAGTCCTATGGCTACACCTTC	CASSKGQSYGYTF
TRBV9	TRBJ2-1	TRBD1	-	TGTGCCAGCAGCCTCACCGGGACAGGGCTCTACAATGAGCAGTTCTTC	CASSLTGTGLYNEQFF
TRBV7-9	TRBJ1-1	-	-	TGTGCCAGCAGCTTAGAGGGTGGCCGGGGAGCTTTCTTT	CASSLEGGRGAFF
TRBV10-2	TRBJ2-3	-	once	TGCGCCAGCTCGATTATCACAGATACGCAGTATTTT	CASSIITDTQYF
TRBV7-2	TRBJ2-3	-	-	TGTGCCAGCAGCCCACAAAATACGCAGTATTTT	CASSPQNTQYF
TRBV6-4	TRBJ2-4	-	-	TGTGCCAGCAGTGACTCGGGAAAAAACATTCAGTACTTC	CASSDSGKNIQYF
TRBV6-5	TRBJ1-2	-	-	TGTGCCAGCAGCCCCGGAGAGACTAACTATGGCTACACCTTC	CASSPGETNYGYTF
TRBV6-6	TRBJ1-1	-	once	TGTGCCAGCAGTTACACCGCGGCGAACACTGAAGCTTTCTTT	CASSYTAANTEAFF
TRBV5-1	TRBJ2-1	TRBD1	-	TGCGCCAGCAGCTTGGAGGGGACAGGGGGATACAATGAGCAGTTCTTC	CASSLEGTGGYNEQFF